The present entry profiles one TCR beta chain with its context. Measured with immunoSEQ multiplex PCR; TCRdb has only the in-frame clones, and not every one. The table records 6,000 to 9,500 clones, roughly 80% of them present only once. The entry originates in a study of blood T cell repertoires in COVID-19. With 5 bases removed from V and 5 bases from J, the gap between germline ends came to 18 bases. This CDR3 contains 15 residues. The germline V gene has CDR1 LNHDA and CDR2 SQIVND (reference sequence). The genes are TRBV19 and TRBJ2-5; a weak D match, TRBD1 (5 bases). The receptor was isolated from a human donor in a cohort sampled during active COVID-19. What was sequenced was peripheral blood. CDR3 bases: TGTGCCAGTAGTTTCCTCGGTATGGCAGGGGAGACCCAGTACTTC. It yields the protein CASSFLGMAGETQYF. Based on the CDR3 plus reference TRBV19 and TRBJ2-5, the full variable domain is DGGITQSPKYLFRKEGQNVTLSCEQNLNHDAMYWYRQDPGQGLRLIYYSQIVNDFQKGDIAEGYSVSREKKESFPLTVTSAQKNPTAFYLCASSFLGMAGETQYFGPGTRLLVL.